The 8 T cell receptor beta chains in this list originate from one sample, sequenced in a study of blood T cell repertoires in COVID-19. The table came from immunoSEQ multiplex PCR; TCRdb's copy has only in-frame clones and leaves some out. The sample includes about 340,000 clones, 75% to 90% seen only once; the top ten take roughly 7.1%. Material: peripheral blood. These receptor sequences come from a woman in her sixties with COVID-19, enrolled during active disease.

This chain uses TRBV6-6 with TRBJ2-5; D not resolved. V was pared by 6 bases and J by 2 bases, with 4 bases between. Germline V gives CDR1 MNHNY, CDR2 SVGAGI (reference sequence). The CDR3 has 11 amino acids. CDR3 residues: CASRTQETQYF. CDR3 nucleotide sequence: TGTGCCAGCAGGACACAAGAGACCCAGTACTTC.

The chain links TRBV18 to TRBJ2-1, with D possibly TRBD2 on 5 matching bases. Germline lookup yields CDR1 KGHSH and CDR2 LQKENI. The ends were cut back, 0 bases at V and 6 bases at J, with 12 bases in the middle. The CDR3 sequence is 15 residues long. The CDR3 region has the DNA TGTGCCAGCTCACCACCAGCGACTACCCTCAATGAGCAGTTCTTC. Translating gives CASSPPATTLNEQFF.

This chain connects TRBV30 to TRBJ1-2, with 10 bases aligning to TRBD1. J gave up 5 bases and V 3 bases, and 18 bases lay outside the gene matches. CDR1 is GTSNPN and CDR2 is SVGIG in the germline V gene (reference sequence). This CDR3 comprises 18 residues. The CDR3 loop is CAWRAGKSGTGVGYGYTF. Written as DNA, the CDR3 is TGTGCCTGGAGGGCAGGGAAATCCGGGACAGGGGTAGGGTATGGCTACACCTTC.

The chain recombines TRBV5-1 with TRBJ2-6, with D perhaps TRBD1 (5 bases). The CDR3 contains 16 residues. Trimming took off 4 bases at V and 1 base at J, with 12 bases between the two ends. CDR1 is SGHRS, CDR2 YFSETQ, per germline. The CDR3 loop reads CASSLNPGSGANVLTF. Here the CDR3 DNA reads TGCGCCAGCAGCCTAAACCCAGGGTCTGGGGCCAACGTCCTGACTTTC.

The chain recombines TRBV5-1 with TRBJ1-4; 8 nucleotides agree with TRBD1. The V segment lost 4 bases and the J segment 10 bases; nucleotides outside the gene matches: 12. Germline CDR1 SGHRS, CDR2 YFSETQ. This CDR3 is 15 amino acids long. The CDR3 is CASSPGQAGSGKLFF. CDR3 DNA sequence: TGCGCCAGCAGCCCGGGACAGGCGGGGAGTGGAAAACTGTTTTTT.

The chain uses TRBV11-2 and TRBJ1-5, with D uncertain. The V and J ends lost 0 bases and 4 bases respectively, with 4 bases between them. CDR1 is SGHAT, CDR2 FQNNGV, per germline. The CDR3 extends over 13 amino acids. Here the CDR3 reads CASSLESNQPQHF. For the CDR3, the DNA is TGTGCCAGCAGCTTAGAATCGAATCAGCCCCAGCATTTT.

The chain couples TRBV2 to TRBJ1-2, with no clear D. CDR1 and CDR2 from the germline V gene are SNHLY and FYNNEI. The V end was cut by 10 bases, the J end by 0 bases, with 18 bases between. The CDR3 extends over 15 amino acids. The CDR3 DNA sequence: TGTGCCACCCGTCTAGCGACCAACCCTAACTATGGCTACACCTTC. Translated: CATRLATNPNYGYTF.

The sample holds one count of this clone. The chain recombines TRBV10-2 with TRBJ2-7, with 7 positions matching TRBD1. The germline V gene has CDR1 WSHSY and CDR2 SAAADI. This CDR3 contains 15 residues. The ends lost 6 bases at V and 0 bases at J; junction bases unmatched: 8. CDR3 in amino acids: CASRSGQYSSYEQYF. The DNA of the CDR3 is TGCGCCAGCAGGTCGGGACAGTACAGCTCCTACGAGCAGTACTTC.